This T cell receptor beta chain was identified during a study of cytomegalovirus exposure and HLA in healthy donors. The PCR ran on 60 Vbeta and 13 Jbeta primers. Sequencing was performed with immunoSEQ multiplex PCR; in TCRdb, only in-frame clones are kept and a portion is missing. The data contain 150,000 to 200,000 clones, about 79% of them seen just once; the ten biggest clones take up 5% to 7%. Whole-study findings and limits: In a later analysis, V- and J-gene trimming of beta chains associated with a DCLRE1C missense variant, replicated independently. The authors judged a highly shared variant cluster likely a sequencing artifact. Later analysis identified around 15,000 TCR beta sequences associated with HLA alleles, using a false discovery rate threshold of 0.05.

A remark on this clone: The antigen is not known.

The V segment lost 0 bases and the J segment 8 bases; nucleotides outside the gene matches: 7. Germline V lookup: CDR1 WNHNN, CDR2 SYGVQD (reference sequence). This CDR3 is 15 amino acids long. The chain uses TRBV10-1 and TRBJ2-1; 7 bases fit TRBD2. The origin of this receptor is a man aged 40-55 years in good health and CMV-seropositive. The sequenced sample was PBMCs. The chain's CDR3 is CASSESSGIYDEQFF. CDR3 nucleotides: TGCGCCAGCAGTGAGTCCAGCGGGATTTACGATGAGCAGTTCTTC.